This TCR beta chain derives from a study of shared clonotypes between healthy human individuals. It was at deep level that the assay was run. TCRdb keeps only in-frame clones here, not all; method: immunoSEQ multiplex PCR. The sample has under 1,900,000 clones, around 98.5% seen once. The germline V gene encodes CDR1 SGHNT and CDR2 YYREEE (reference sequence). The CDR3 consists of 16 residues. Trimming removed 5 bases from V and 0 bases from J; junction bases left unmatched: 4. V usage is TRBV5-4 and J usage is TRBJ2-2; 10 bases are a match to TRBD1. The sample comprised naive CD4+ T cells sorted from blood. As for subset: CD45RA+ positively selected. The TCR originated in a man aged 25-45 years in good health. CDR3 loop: CASRTGTGANTGELFF. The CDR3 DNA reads TGTGCCAGCAGGACCGGGACAGGGGCGAACACCGGGGAGCTGTTTTTT.